This TCR beta chain was observed in a study of blood T cell repertoires in COVID-19. Overall study context: Acute and convalescent COVID-19 samples came from the United States, Italy and Spain. PBMCs, B-cell-depleted T cells, or T cells provided the cDNA or gDNA that made up the material.

Per the germline V gene, CDR1 is SGHRS and CDR2 is YFSETQ. This CDR3 region has 15 residues. The V segment lost 5 bases and the J segment 7 bases; nucleotides outside the gene matches: 7. TCRdb keeps only in-frame clones here, not all; method: immunoSEQ multiplex PCR. This sample yields about 200,000 clones, of which around 80% are seen a single time; about 7.4% belongs to the top ten. The source material was peripheral blood. The chain has TRBV5-1 and TRBJ2-2; 11 bases align to TRBD1. The TCR was taken from a woman aged 45-65 years with acute or convalescent COVID-19. This CDR3 is CASSTGTGGNGELFF. DNA of the CDR3: TGCGCCAGCAGTACCGGGACAGGGGGAAACGGGGAGCTGTTTTTT.